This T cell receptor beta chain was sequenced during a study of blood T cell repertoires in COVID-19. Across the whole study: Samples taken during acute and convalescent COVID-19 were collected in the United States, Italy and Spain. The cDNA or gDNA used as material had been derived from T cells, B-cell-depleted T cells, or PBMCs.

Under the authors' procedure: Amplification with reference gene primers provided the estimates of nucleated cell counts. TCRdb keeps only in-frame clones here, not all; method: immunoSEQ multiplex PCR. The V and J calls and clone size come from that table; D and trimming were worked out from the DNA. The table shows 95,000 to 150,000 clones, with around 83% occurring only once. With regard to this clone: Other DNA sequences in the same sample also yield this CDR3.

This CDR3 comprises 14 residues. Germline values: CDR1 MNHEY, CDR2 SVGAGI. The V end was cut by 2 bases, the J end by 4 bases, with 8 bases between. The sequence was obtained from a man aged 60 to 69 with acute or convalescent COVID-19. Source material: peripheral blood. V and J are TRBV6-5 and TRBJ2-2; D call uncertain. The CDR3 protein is CASSYDSGTGELFF. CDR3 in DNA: TGTGCCAGCAGTTACGATAGTGGCACCGGGGAGCTGTTTTTT.